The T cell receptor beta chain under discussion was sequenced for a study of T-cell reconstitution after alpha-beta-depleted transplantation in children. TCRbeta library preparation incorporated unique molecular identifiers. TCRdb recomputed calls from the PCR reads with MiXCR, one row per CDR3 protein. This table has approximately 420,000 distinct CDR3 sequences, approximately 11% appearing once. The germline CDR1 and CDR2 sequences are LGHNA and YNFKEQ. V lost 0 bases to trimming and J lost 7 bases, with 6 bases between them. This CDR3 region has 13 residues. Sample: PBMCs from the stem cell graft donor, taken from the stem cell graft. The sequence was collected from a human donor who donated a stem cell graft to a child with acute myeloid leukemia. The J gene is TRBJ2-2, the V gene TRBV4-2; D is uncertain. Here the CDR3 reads CASSQEMYGELFF. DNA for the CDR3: TGTGCCAGCAGCCAAGAAATGTACGGGGAGCTGTTTTTT.